This T cell receptor beta chain was recovered during a study of shared clonotypes between healthy human individuals. Study details: Per donor, three plates held CD4 naive cells, three held CD4 memory, two held CD8 naive and one held CD8 memory. Study-level results: Researchers sampled only blood; tissue repertoires likely differ.

As regards this clone: Its target is unknown.

Germline lookup yields CDR1 MNHGY and CDR2 SVAAGI. The length of the CDR3 is 14 residues. V shed 4 bases and J shed 9 bases, with 16 bases lying between them. Naive CD8 populations comprised CD45RO-negative cells positively selected for CCR7, excluding terminally differentiated effector memory CD45RA+ cells. Each sample came from a Caucasian adult donor living in Nashville, Tennessee. The material for each subset, its genomic DNA, was split evenly across several immunoSEQ plates. Here immunoSEQ multiplex PCR was the method, and the copy in TCRdb shows in-frame clones only, minus some. Among about 2 million clones, approximately 94% were seen once, and the ten largest hold 0.85% to 1.2%.

The gene calls are TRBV6-9 and TRBJ1-5; maybe TRBD1 (5 bases). The source of this sequence is a man between 18 and 35 years old in good health. Sample: naive CD8+ T cells sorted from blood. The CDR3 DNA is TGTGCCAGCAGTTCCAGACAGAGGGGACGGCCCCAGCATTTT. Translating it yields CASSSRQRGRPQHF.